The T cell receptor beta chain under discussion was sequenced for a study of blood T cell repertoires in COVID-19. Study summary: Researchers got acute and convalescent COVID-19 samples from the United States, Italy and Spain. The cDNA or gDNA used as material had been derived from T cells, B-cell-depleted T cells, or PBMCs.

CDR3 length: 13 residues. Trimming took off 1 base at V and 3 bases at J, with 7 bases between the two ends. In germline, CDR1 is MNHEY, CDR2 SMNVEV (reference sequence). In the authors' methods: Researchers report that nucleated cell counts were estimated from reference gene primer amplification. Only in-frame clones appear in the TCRdb table, and some are missing; sequencing was by immunoSEQ multiplex PCR. V, J and clone size derive from that table, while D and trimming were established from the DNA sequence. The data show around 170,000 clones, around 82% seen once. This sequence originates from a young man with active or convalescent COVID-19. The chain joins TRBV27 to TRBJ2-7; D gene ambiguous. The sample consisted of peripheral blood. CDR3 DNA sequence: TGTGCCAGCAGTTTATGGGCAGACTACGAGCAGTACTTC. This translates into CASSLWADYEQYF.